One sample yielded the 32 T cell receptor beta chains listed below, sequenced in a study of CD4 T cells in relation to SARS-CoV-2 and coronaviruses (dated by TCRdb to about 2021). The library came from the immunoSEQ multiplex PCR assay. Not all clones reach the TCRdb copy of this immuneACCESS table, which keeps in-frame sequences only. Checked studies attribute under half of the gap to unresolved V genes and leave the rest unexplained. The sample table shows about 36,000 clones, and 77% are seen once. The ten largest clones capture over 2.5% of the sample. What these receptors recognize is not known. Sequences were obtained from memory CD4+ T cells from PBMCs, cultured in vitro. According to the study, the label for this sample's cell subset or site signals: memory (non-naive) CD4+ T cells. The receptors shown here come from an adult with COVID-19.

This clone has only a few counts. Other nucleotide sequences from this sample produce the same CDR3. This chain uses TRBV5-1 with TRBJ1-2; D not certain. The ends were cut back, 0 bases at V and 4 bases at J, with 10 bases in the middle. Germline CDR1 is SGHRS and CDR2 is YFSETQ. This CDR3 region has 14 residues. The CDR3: CASSLDPRSYGYTF. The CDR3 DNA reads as TGCGCCAGCAGCTTGGACCCCAGATCCTATGGCTACACCTTC.

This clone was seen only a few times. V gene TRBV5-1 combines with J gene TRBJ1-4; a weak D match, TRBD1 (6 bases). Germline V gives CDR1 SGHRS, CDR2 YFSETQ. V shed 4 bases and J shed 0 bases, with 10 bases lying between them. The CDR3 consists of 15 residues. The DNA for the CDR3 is TGCGCCAGCAGCGATACAGGGTCAACTAATGAAAAACTGTTTTTT. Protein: CASSDTGSTNEKLFF.

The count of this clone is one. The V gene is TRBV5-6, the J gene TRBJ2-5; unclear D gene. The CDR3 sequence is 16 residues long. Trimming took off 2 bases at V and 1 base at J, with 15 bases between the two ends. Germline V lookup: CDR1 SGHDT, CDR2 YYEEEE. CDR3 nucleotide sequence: TGTGCCAGCAGCTTCCGGGCGGTTCGAGGCCAAGAGACCCAGTACTTC. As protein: CASSFRAVRGQETQYF.

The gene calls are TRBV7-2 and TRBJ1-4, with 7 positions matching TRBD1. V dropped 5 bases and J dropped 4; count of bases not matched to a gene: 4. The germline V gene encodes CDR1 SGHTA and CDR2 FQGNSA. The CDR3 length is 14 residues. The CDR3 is CASSLDRYNEKLFF. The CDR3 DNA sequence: TGTGCCAGCAGCCTGGACAGGTATAATGAAAAACTGTTTTTT.

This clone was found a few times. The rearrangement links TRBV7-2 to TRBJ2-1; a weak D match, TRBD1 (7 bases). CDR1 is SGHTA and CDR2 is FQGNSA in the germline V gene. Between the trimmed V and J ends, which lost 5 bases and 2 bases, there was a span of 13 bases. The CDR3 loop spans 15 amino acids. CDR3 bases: TGTGCCAGCAGCAGACAGGGAGGAACCTACAATGAGCAGTTCTTC. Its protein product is CASSRQGGTYNEQFF. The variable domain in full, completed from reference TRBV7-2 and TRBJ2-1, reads GAGVSQSPSNKVTEKGKDVELRCDPISGHTALYWYRQSLGQGLEFLIYFQGNSAPDKSGLPSDRFSAERTGGSVSTLTIQRTQQEDSAVYLCASSRQGGTYNEQFFGPGTRLTVL.

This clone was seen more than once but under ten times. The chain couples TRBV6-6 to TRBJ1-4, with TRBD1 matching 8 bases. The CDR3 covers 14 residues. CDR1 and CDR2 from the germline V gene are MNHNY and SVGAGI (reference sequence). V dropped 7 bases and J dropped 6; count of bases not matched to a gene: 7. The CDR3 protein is CASTDTGGDEKLFF. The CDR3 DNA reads TGTGCCAGCACCGACACAGGGGGGGATGAAAAACTGTTTTTT.

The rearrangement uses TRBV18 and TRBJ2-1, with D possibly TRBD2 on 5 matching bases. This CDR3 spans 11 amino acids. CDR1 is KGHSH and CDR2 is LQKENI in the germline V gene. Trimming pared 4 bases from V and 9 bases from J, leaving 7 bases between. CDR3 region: CASSLASEQFF. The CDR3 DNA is TGTGCCAGCTCACTAGCGAGTGAGCAGTTCTTC.

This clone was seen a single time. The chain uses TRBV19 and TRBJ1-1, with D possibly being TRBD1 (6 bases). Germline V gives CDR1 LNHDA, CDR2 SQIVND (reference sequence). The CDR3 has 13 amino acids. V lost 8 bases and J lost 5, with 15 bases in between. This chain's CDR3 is CASLDRQRTEAFF. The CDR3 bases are TGTGCCAGTTTGGACAGACAGAGGACTGAAGCTTTCTTT.

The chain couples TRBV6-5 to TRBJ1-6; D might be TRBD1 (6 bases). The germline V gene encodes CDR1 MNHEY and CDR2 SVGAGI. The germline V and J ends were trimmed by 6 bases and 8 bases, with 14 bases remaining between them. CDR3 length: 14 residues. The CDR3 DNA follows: TGTGCCAGCAGACCAACAGGGTTTGATTCACCCCTCCACTTT. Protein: CASRPTGFDSPLHF.

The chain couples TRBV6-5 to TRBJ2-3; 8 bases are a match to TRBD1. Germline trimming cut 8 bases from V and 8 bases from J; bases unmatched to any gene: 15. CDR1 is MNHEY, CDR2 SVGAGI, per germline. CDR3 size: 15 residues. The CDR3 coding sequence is TGTGCCAGCTCATTTCAGGGGGCAGGCGTAGGTACGCAGTATTTT. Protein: CASSFQGAGVGTQYF.

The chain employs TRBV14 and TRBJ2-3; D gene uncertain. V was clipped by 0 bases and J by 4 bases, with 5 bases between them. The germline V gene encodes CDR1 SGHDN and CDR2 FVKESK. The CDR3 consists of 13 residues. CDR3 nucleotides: TGTGCCAGCAGCCAAGAACGTCCAGATACGCAGTATTTT. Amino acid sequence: CASSQERPDTQYF.

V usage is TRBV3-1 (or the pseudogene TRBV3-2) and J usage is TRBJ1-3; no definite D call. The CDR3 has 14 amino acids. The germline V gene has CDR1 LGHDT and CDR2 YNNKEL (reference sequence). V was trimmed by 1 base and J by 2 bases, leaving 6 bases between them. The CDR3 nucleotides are TGTGCCAGCAGCCAAGCCGGGACTGGAAACACCATATATTTT. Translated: CASSQAGTGNTIYF.

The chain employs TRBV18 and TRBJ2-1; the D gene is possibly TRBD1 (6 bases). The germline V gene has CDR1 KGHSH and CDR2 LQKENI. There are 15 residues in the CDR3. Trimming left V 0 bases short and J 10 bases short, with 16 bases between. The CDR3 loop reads CASSPPIYSRGEQFF. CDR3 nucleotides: TGTGCCAGCTCACCACCAATTTACTCCAGGGGAGAGCAGTTCTTC.

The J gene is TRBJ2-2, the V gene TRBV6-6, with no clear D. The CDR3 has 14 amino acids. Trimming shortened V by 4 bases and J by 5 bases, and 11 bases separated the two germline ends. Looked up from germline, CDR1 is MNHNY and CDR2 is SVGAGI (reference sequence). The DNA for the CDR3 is TGTGCCAGCAGTTGGGCGGCTAGGACCGGGGAGCTGTTTTTT. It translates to CASSWAARTGELFF.

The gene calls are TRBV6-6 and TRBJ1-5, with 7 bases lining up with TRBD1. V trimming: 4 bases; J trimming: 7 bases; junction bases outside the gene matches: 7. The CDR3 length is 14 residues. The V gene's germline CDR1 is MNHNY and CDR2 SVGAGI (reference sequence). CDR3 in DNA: TGTGCCAGCAGTTTCACAGGGGCTGGGCAGCCCCAGCATTTT. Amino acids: CASSFTGAGQPQHF.

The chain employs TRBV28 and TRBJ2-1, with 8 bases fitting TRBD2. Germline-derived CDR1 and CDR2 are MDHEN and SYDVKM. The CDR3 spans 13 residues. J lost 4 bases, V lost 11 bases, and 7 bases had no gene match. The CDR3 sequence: CASTGLDYNEQFF. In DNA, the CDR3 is TGTGCCTCGACGGGACTAGATTACAATGAGCAGTTCTTC.

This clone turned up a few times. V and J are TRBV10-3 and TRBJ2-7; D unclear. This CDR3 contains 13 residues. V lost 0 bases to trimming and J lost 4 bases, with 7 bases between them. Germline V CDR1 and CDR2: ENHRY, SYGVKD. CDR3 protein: CAISESGGYEQYF. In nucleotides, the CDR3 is TGTGCCATCAGTGAGTCTGGCGGTTACGAGCAGTACTTC.

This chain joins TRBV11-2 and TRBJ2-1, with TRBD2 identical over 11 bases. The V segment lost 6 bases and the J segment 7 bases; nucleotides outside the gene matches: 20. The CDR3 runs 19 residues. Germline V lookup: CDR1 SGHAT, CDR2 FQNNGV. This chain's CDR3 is CASRRLRVAGGWIGNEQFF. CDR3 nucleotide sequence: TGTGCCAGCAGACGCTTGAGGGTAGCGGGAGGGTGGATTGGGAATGAGCAGTTCTTC.

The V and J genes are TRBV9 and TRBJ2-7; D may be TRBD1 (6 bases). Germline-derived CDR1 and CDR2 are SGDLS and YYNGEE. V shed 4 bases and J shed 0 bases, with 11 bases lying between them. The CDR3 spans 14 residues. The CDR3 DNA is TGTGCCAGCAGCACCGGGGACACCTCCTACGAGCAGTACTTC. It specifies CASSTGDTSYEQYF.

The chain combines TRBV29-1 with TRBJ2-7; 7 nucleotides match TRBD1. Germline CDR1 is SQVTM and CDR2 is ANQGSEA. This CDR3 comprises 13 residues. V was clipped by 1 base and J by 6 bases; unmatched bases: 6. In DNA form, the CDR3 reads TGCAGCGTTGAAGGGGACAGCCGGATCGAGCAGTACTTC. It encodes CSVEGDSRIEQYF.

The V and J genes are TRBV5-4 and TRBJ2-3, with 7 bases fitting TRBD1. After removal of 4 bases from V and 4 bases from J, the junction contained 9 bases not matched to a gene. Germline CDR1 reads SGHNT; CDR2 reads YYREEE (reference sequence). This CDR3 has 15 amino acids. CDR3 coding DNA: TGTGCCAGCAGCCTGGCGACAGGGTTGGCAGATACGCAGTATTTT. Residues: CASSLATGLADTQYF.

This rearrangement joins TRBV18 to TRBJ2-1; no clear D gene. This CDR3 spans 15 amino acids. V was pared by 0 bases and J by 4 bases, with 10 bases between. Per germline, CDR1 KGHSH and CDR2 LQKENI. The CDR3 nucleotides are TGTGCCAGCTCACCACCGGCCAACAGTTACAATGAGCAGTTCTTC. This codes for CASSPPANSYNEQFF.

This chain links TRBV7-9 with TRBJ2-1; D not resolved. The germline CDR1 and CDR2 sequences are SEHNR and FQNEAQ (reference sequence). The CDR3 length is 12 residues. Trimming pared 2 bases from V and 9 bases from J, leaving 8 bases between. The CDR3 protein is CASSLSLSEQFF. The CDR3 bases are TGTGCCAGCAGCTTATCGCTCAGTGAGCAGTTCTTC.

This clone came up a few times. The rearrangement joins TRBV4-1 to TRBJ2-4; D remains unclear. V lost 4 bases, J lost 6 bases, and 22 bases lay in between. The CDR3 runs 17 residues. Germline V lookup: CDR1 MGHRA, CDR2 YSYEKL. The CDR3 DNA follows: TGCGCCAGCAGCCTTACGGCGGCTAGAACTGCTGGAAACATTCAGTACTTC. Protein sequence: CASSLTAARTAGNIQYF.

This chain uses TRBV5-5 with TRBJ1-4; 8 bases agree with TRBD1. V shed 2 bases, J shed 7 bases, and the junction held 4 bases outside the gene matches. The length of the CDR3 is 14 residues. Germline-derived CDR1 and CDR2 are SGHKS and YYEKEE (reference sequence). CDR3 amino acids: CASSFRGLGEKLFF. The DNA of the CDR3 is TGTGCCAGCAGCTTCAGGGGGCTAGGTGAAAAACTGTTTTTT.

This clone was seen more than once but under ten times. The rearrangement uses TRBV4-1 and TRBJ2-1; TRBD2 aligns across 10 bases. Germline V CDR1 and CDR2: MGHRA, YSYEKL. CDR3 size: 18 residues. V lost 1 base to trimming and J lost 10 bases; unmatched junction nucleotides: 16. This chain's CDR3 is CASSQAARASGRVGEQFF. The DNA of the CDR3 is TGCGCCAGCAGCCAAGCAGCCCGGGCTAGCGGGAGAGTAGGGGAGCAGTTCTTC.

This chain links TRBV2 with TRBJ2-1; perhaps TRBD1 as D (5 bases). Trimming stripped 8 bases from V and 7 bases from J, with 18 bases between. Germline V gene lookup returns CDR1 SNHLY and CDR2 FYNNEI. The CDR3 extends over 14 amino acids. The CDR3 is CASREANRRNEQFF. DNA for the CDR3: TGTGCCAGCCGAGAGGCCAACAGGAGAAATGAGCAGTTCTTC. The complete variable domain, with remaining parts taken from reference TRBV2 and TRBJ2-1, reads EPEVTQTPSHQVTQMGQEVILRCVPISNHLYFYWYRQILGQKVEFLVSFYNNEISEKSEIFDDQFSVERPDGSNFTLKIRSTKLEDSAMYFCASREANRRNEQFFGPGTRLTVL.

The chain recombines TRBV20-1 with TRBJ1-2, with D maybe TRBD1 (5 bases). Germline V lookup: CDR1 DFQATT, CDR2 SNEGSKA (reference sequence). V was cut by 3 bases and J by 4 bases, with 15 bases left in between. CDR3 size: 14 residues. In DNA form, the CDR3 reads TGCAGTGCTAGTTCGGGGGATCTCCTCTATGGCTACACCTTC. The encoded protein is CSASSGDLLYGYTF.

In DNA form, the CDR3 reads TGTGCCAGCAGTGAAGCGCTTCTCTGGGAGGGAGAAAGTGAAAACATTCAGTACTTC. Translating it yields CASSEALLWEGESENIQYF. This chain joins TRBV2 and TRBJ2-4; 7 bases line up with TRBD2. With 0 bases clipped from V and 5 bases from J, the junction kept 16 bases outside the gene matches. In germline, CDR1 is SNHLY, CDR2 FYNNEI. There are 19 residues in the CDR3.

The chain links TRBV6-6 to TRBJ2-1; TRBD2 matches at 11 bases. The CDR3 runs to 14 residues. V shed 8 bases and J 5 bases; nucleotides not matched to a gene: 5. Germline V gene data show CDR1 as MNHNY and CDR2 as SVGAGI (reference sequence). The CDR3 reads CASGGTSGNNEQFF. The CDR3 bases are TGTGCCAGCGGGGGGACTAGCGGAAACAATGAGCAGTTCTTC.

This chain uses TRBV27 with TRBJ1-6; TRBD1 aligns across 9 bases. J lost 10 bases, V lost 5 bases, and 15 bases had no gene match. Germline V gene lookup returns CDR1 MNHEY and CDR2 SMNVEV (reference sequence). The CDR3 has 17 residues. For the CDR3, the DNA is TGTGCCAGCAGTCCATACCCGACAGGGGGACGTAGGTCACCCCTCCACTTT. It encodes CASSPYPTGGRRSPLHF.

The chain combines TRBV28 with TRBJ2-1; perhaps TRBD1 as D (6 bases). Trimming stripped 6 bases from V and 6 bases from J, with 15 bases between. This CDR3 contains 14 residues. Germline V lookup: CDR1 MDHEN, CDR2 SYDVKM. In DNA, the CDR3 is TGTGCCAGCAGGATAACAGGGTATCTCAATGAGCAGTTCTTC. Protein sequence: CASRITGYLNEQFF.